These 18 T cell receptor beta chains originate from one sample sequenced in a study of OX40 agonist ivuxolimab in advanced cancers. Some clones are missing from TCRdb's copy, which holds only in-frame ones; the method was immunoSEQ multiplex PCR. Of around 60,000 clones detected, approximately 90% appear once; the ten largest clones hold roughly 13%. Source: CD4+ or CD8+ T cells sorted from blood, taken in a trial of the OX40 agonist ivuxolimab. The receptors shown here come from an adult with an advanced solid tumor such as melanoma, head and neck, liver or kidney cancer.

This clone was seen just once. V is TRBV7-7 and J is TRBJ2-5, with 13 bases that match TRBD2. This CDR3 comprises 17 residues. V shed 6 bases, J shed 7 bases, and the junction held 14 bases outside the gene matches. The V gene's germline CDR1 is SSHAT and CDR2 FNYEAQ (reference sequence). The CDR3 spells CASSRNLGTSGAGTQYF. The CDR3 nucleotides are TGTGCCAGCAGTCGGAACCTCGGGACTAGCGGGGCCGGGACCCAGTACTTC.

This sequence joins TRBV11-2 and TRBJ2-3, with 7 bases lining up with TRBD2. V was pared by 3 bases and J by 6 bases, with 3 bases of the junction left unmatched. The CDR3 sequence is 13 residues long. Germline V lookup: CDR1 SGHAT, CDR2 FQNNGV. The CDR3 sequence: CASSFRGGDTQYF. The CDR3 coding sequence is TGTGCCAGCAGCTTTAGGGGAGGGGATACGCAGTATTTT. Full variable domain (rest looked up from reference TRBV11-2 and TRBJ2-3): EAGVAQSPRYKIIEKRQSVAFWCNPISGHATLYWYQQILGQGPKLLIQFQNNGVVDDSQLPKDRFSAERLKGVDSTLKIQPAKLEDSAVYLCASSFRGGDTQYFGPGTRLTVL.

This chain links TRBV5-1 with TRBJ2-5; 13 nucleotides agree with TRBD2. The germline V gene encodes CDR1 SGHRS and CDR2 YFSETQ. This CDR3 region has 17 residues. J was trimmed by 4 bases and V by 0 bases; bases with no gene match: 6. The CDR3 loop reads CASSLELAGGSIETQYF. The CDR3 bases are TGCGCCAGCAGCTTGGAACTAGCGGGAGGGTCAATAGAGACCCAGTACTTC.

The chain combines TRBV10-1 with TRBJ2-3; D uncertain. The V gene lost 0 bases and the J gene lost 6 bases, with 13 bases spanning the gap. This CDR3 is built from 15 residues. The germline V gene encodes CDR1 WNHNN and CDR2 SYGVQD (reference sequence). CDR3 residues: CASSESLGFGDTQYF. CDR3 in DNA: TGCGCCAGCAGTGAGTCGTTGGGGTTCGGCGATACGCAGTATTTT.

The chain combines TRBV6-6 with TRBJ2-5; weak D call: TRBD1 (5 bases). V shed 2 bases and J shed 2 bases, with 9 bases lying between them. CDR1 MNHNY and CDR2 SVGAGI come from the germline V gene (reference sequence). CDR3 length: 14 amino acids. In DNA, the CDR3 is TGTGCCAGCAGTTACAGTCCAGGGCAAGAGACCCAGTACTTC. Its protein is CASSYSPGQETQYF.

This clone was picked up one time. The V and J genes are TRBV9 and TRBJ1-4; no clear D. V was cut by 3 bases and J by 5 bases, with 14 bases left in between. The CDR3 runs to 15 residues. In germline, CDR1 is SGDLS, CDR2 YYNGEE. The CDR3 nucleotides are TGTGCCAGCAGCGCCTTCAGCGGCGGGAATGAAAAACTGTTTTTT. Its translation: CASSAFSGGNEKLFF.

This chain connects TRBV28 to TRBJ1-3, with D unclear. There are 18 residues in the CDR3. The V gene's germline CDR1 is MDHEN and CDR2 SYDVKM. Trimming left V 1 base short and J 0 bases short, with 16 bases between. The CDR3 is CASSLFPPATLSGNTIYF. The CDR3 DNA follows: TGTGCCAGCAGTTTATTCCCCCCGGCCACCCTCTCTGGAAACACCATATATTTT. The variable domain in full, completed from reference TRBV28 and TRBJ1-3, reads DVKVTQSSRYLVKRTGEKVFLECVQDMDHENMFWYRQDPGLGLRLIYFSYDVKMKEKGDIPEGYSVSREKKERFSLILESASTNQTSMYLCASSLFPPATLSGNTIYFGEGSWLTVV.

This chain connects TRBV11-2 to TRBJ2-3; D not resolved. The CDR3 consists of 15 residues. V lost 1 base, J lost 0 bases, and 8 bases lay in between. Germline V lookup: CDR1 SGHAT, CDR2 FQNNGV. The CDR3 loop is CASSLVTSSTDTQYF. CDR3 DNA: TGTGCCAGCAGCTTAGTAACCTCTAGCACAGATACGCAGTATTTT.

The chain recombines TRBV2 with TRBJ2-1; D tentatively reads TRBD1 or TRBD2 (5 bases each). CDR1 is SNHLY, CDR2 FYNNEI, per germline. This CDR3 contains 15 residues. Trimming removed 6 bases from V and 3 bases from J, with 15 bases in between. The CDR3 sequence: CASSGARQYYNEQFF. The CDR3 DNA follows: TGTGCCAGCAGCGGGGCGAGGCAGTACTACAATGAGCAGTTCTTC.

The chain combines TRBV6-5 with TRBJ2-7; the D gene is possibly TRBD2 (6 bases). CDR1 is MNHEY, CDR2 SVGAGI, per germline. The CDR3 has 15 amino acids. The germline V and J ends were trimmed by 0 bases and 3 bases, with 12 bases remaining between them. The DNA for the CDR3 is TGTGCCAGCAGTTACTCGGGAGGTGGGGGCTACGAGCAGTACTTC. It codes for CASSYSGGGGYEQYF.

This clone came up once. V usage is TRBV2 and J usage is TRBJ2-3, with 9 bases identical to TRBD2. Germline CDR1 is SNHLY and CDR2 is FYNNEI. The CDR3 sequence is 15 residues long. Germline trimming cut 4 bases from V and 4 bases from J; bases unmatched to any gene: 6. This CDR3 is CASSAGLAFPDTQYF. As DNA, the CDR3 is TGTGCCAGCAGTGCGGGACTAGCTTTCCCAGATACGCAGTATTTT.

The chain is built from TRBV6-5 and TRBJ2-5; D possibly corresponds to TRBD2 (6 bases). Germline lookup yields CDR1 MNHEY and CDR2 SVGAGI. This CDR3 is 16 amino acids long. V lost 4 bases, J lost 2 bases, and 17 bases lay in between. CDR3 nucleotides: TGTGCCAGCAGTTCACCGGGACTCAGACTGCAAGAGACCCAGTACTTC. It codes for CASSSPGLRLQETQYF.

V gene TRBV6-1 combines with J gene TRBJ2-7; possibly TRBD2 for D (6 bases). From germline, CDR1 is MNHNS and CDR2 SASEGT. CDR3 length: 13 residues. Trimming removed 8 bases at V and 3 bases at J, with 14 bases between. DNA for the CDR3: TGTGCCAGCGCCCTGGCCGGGGGCTACGAGCAGTACTTC. Protein product: CASALAGGYEQYF.

V usage is TRBV7-9 and J usage is TRBJ2-7; 13 bases match TRBD2. Germline values: CDR1 SEHNR, CDR2 FQNEAQ (reference sequence). There are 14 residues in the CDR3. Trimming took 5 bases from V and 4 from J; bases not matched to a gene: 2. The CDR3 DNA follows: TGTGCCAGCAGCCCGACTAGCGGGAGGTACGAGCAGTACTTC. Encoded protein: CASSPTSGRYEQYF.

V is TRBV7-6 and J is TRBJ2-7, with D possibly TRBD2 on 6 matching bases. Trimming removed 4 bases from V and 0 bases from J, with 13 bases in between. The CDR3 contains 15 residues. The germline CDR1 and CDR2 sequences are SGHVS and FNYEAQ. CDR3 sequence (DNA): TGTGCCAGCAGCTCAGAGGCGGGATTCTCCTACGAGCAGTACTTC. It encodes CASSSEAGFSYEQYF.

This clone was seen only once. The chain uses TRBV6-1 and TRBJ2-7, with D tentatively TRBD1 (5 bases). The CDR3 contains 15 residues. Trimming removed 0 bases at V and 2 bases at J, with 11 bases between. CDR1 is MNHNS and CDR2 is SASEGT in the germline V gene. The CDR3 is CASSEAYQGAYEQYF. As DNA, the CDR3 is TGTGCCAGCAGTGAAGCGTATCAAGGGGCCTACGAGCAGTACTTC.

V usage is TRBV7-9 and J usage is TRBJ2-4; D is perhaps TRBD1 or TRBD2 (6 bases each). CDR1 and CDR2 (germline): SEHNR, FQNEAQ (reference sequence). The CDR3 loop spans 14 amino acids. With 5 bases removed from V and 7 bases from J, the gap between germline ends came to 15 bases. The CDR3 here is CASSPVGGANIQYF. CDR3 nucleotides: TGTGCCAGCAGCCCAGTGGGGGGCGCGAACATTCAGTACTTC.

The gene calls are TRBV5-1 and TRBJ2-1, with 8 bases identical to TRBD2. This CDR3 contains 15 residues. The germline V gene encodes CDR1 SGHRS and CDR2 YFSETQ. After removal of 0 bases from V and 10 bases from J, the junction contained 9 bases not matched to a gene. The CDR3 sequence: CASSLVVTGGPEQFF. The CDR3 DNA sequence: TGCGCCAGCAGCTTGGTGGTGACGGGAGGGCCCGAGCAGTTCTTC.